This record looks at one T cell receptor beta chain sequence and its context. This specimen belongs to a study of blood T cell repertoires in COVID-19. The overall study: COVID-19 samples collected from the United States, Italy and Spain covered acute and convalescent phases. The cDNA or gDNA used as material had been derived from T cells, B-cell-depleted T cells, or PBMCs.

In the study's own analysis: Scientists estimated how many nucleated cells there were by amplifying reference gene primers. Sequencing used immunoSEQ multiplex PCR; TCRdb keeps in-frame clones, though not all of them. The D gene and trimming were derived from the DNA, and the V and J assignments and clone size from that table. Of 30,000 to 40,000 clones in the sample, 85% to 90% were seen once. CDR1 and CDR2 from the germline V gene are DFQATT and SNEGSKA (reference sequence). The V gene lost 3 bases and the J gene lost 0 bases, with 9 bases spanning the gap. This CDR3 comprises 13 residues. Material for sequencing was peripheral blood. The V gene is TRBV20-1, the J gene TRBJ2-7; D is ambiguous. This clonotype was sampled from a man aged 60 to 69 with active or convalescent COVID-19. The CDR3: CSASLRYSYEQYF. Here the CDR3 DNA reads TGCAGTGCTAGTCTTCGCTACTCCTACGAGCAGTACTTC.